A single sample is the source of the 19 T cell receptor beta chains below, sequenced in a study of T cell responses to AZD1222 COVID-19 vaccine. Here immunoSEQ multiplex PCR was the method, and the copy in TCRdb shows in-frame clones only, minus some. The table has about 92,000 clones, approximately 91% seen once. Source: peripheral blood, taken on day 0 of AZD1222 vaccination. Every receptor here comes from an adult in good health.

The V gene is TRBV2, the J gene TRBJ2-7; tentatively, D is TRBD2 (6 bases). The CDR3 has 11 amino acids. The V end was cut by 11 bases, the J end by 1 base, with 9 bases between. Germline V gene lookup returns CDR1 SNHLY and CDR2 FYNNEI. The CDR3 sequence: CAAGTSYEQYF. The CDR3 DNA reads TGTGCCGCAGGGACTTCCTACGAGCAGTACTTC.

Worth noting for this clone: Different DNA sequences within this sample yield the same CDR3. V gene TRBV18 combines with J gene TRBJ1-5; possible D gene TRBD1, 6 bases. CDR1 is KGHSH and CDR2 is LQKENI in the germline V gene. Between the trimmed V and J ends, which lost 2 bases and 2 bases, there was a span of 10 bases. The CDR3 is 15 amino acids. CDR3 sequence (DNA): TGTGCCAGCTCACCATCAGGGGACGGCAATCAGCCCCAGCATTTT. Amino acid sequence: CASSPSGDGNQPQHF.

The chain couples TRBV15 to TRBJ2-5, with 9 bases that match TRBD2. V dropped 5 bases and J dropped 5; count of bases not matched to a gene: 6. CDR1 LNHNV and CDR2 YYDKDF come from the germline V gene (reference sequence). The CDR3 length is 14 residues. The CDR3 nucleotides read TGTGCCACCAGCCATAGCGGGGGAGGGGAGACCCAGTACTTC. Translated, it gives CATSHSGGGETQYF.

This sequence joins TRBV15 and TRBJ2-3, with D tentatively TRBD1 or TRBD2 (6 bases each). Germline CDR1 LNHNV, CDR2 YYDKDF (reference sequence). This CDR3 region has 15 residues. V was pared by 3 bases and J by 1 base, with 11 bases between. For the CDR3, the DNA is TGTGCCACCAGCAGGGAGGGGGGAGGCACAGATACGCAGTATTTT. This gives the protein CATSREGGGTDTQYF. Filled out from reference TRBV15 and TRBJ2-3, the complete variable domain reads DAMVIQNPRYQVTQFGKPVTLSCSQTLNHNVMYWYQQKSSQAPKLLFHYYDKDFNNEADTPDNFQSRRPNTSFCFLDIRSPGLGDTAMYLCATSREGGGTDTQYFGPGTRLTVL.

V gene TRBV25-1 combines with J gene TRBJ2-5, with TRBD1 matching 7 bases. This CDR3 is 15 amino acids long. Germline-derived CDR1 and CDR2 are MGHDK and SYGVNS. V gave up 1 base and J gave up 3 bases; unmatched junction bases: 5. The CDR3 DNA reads TGTGCCAGCAGTGAATGGAAGGGGGCAGAAGAGACCCAGTACTTC. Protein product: CASSEWKGAEETQYF.

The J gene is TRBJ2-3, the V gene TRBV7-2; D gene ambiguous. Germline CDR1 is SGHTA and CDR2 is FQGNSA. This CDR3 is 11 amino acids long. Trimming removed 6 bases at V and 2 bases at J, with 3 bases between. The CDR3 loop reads CASRVTDTQYF. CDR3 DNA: TGTGCCAGCAGGGTCACAGATACGCAGTATTTT.

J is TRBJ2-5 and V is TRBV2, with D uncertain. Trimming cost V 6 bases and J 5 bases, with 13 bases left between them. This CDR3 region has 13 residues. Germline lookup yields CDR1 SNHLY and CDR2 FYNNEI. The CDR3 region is CASSLNLGETQYF. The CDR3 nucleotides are TGTGCCAGCAGCCTGAACCTGGGGGAGACCCAGTACTTC.

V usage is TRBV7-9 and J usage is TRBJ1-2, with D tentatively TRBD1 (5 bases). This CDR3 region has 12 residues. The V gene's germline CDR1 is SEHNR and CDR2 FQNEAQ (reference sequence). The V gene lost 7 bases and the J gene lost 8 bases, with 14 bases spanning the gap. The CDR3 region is CASTPLGEGYTF. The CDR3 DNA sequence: TGTGCCAGCACCCCTCTGGGGGAAGGCTACACCTTC.

The CDR3 sequence is CASSTGGQPQHF. As DNA, the CDR3 is TGTGCCAGTAGTACAGGGGGTCAGCCCCAGCATTTT. The gene calls are TRBV19 and TRBJ1-5, with 7 bases that match TRBD1. The J segment lost 6 bases and the V segment lost 4 bases, leaving 0 bases of the junction unmatched. The CDR3 extends over 12 amino acids. Looked up from germline, CDR1 is LNHDA and CDR2 is SQIVND (reference sequence).

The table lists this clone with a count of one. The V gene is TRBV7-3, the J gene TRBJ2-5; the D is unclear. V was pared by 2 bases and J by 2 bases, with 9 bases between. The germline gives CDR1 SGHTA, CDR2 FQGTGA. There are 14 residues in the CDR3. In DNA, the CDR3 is TGTGCCAGCAGCTTACAAGGGCCACAAGAGACCCAGTACTTC. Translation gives CASSLQGPQETQYF.

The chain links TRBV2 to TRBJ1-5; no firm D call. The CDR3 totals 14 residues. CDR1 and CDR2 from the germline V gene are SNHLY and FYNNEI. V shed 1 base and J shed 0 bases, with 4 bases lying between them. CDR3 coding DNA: TGTGCCAGCAGTGAAGATGGTAGCAATCAGCCCCAGCATTTT. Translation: CASSEDGSNQPQHF.

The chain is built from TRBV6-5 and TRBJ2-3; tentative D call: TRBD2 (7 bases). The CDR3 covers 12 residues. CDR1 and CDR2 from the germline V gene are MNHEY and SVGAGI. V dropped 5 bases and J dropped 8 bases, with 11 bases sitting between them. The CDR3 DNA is TGTGCCAGCAGTCCTGGGGGGGCTACGCAGTATTTT. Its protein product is CASSPGGATQYF.

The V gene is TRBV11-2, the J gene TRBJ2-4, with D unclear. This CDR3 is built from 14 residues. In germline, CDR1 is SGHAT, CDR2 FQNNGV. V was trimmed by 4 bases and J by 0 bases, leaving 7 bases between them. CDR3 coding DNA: TGTGCCAGCAGCTGGACGGTAGCCAAAAACATTCAGTACTTC. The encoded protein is CASSWTVAKNIQYF.

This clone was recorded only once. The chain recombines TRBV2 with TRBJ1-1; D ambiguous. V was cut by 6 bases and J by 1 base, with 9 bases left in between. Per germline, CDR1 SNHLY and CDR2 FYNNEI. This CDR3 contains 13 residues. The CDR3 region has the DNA TGTGCCAGCAGCTCGACTGCGAACACTGAAGCTTTCTTT. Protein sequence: CASSSTANTEAFF.

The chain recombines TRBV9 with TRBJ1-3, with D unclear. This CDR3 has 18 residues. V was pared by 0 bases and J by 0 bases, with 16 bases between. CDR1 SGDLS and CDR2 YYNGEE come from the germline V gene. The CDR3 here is CASSVEGPPWLSGNTIYF. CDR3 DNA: TGTGCCAGCAGCGTAGAGGGCCCTCCGTGGCTCTCTGGAAACACCATATATTTT.

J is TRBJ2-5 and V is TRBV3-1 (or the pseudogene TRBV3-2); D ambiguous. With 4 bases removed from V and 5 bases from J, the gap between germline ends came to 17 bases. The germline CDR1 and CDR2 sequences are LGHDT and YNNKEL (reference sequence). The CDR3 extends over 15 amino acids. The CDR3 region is CASSPSGPPGETQYF. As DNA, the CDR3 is TGTGCCAGCAGCCCTTCCGGACCTCCCGGGGAGACCCAGTACTTC.

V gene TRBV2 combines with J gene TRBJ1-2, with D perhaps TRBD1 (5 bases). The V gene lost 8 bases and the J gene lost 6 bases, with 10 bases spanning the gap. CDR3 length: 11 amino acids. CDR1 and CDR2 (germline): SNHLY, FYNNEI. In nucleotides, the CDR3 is TGTGCCAGCGGGAGGGGAGATGGCTACACCTTC. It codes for CASGRGDGYTF.

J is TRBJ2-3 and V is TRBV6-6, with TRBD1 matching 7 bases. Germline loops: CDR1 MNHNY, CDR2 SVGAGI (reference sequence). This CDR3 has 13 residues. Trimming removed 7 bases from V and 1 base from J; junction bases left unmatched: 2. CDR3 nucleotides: TGTGCCAGCAAAGACAGGGGCACAGATACGCAGTATTTT. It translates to CASKDRGTDTQYF.

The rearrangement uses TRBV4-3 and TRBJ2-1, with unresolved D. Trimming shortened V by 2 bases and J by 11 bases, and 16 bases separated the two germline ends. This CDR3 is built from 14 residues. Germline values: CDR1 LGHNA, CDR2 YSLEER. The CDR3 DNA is TGCGCCAGCAGCCAAAACCCACGGGCAGATCAGCAGTTCTTC. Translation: CASSQNPRADQQFF.